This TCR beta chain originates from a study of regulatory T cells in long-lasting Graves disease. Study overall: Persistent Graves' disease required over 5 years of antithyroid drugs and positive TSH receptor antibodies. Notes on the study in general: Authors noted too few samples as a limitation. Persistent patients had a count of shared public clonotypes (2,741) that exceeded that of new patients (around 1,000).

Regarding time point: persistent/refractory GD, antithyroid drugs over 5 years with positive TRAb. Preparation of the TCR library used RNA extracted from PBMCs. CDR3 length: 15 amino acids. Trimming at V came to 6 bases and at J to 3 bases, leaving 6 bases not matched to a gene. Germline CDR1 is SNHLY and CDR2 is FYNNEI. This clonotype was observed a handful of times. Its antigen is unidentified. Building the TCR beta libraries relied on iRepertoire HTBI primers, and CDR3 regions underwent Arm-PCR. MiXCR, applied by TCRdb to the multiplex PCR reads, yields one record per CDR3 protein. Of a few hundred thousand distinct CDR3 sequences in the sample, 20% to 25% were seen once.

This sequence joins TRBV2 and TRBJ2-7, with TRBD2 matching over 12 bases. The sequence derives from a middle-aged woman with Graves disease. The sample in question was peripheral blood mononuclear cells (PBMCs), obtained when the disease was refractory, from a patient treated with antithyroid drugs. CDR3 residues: CASSRGLAGNYEQYF. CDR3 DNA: TGTGCCAGCAGCCGAGGACTAGCGGGAAACTACGAGCAGTACTTC.